The TCR beta chain described here comes from a study of identical twins. CDR1 and CDR2 (germline): SEHNR, FQNEAQ (reference sequence). The CDR3 has 15 amino acids. J gave up 0 bases and V 3 bases, and 4 bases lay outside the gene matches. As for this clonotype: Its antigen is as yet unknown.

cDNA carried unique molecular identifiers, and a universal primer site was added by template switching. In TCRdb, the 5' RACE reads were re-called with MiXCR into one record per CDR3 protein. The data contain hundreds of thousands of distinct CDR3 sequences, 12% of them singletons. The study's findings and limits: Part of the zero-insertion signal could reflect confounding by invariant MAIT and iNKT cells. Out-of-frame beta chain sequences displayed weaker excess sharing between twins.

These data were also filed under a second study, of yellow fever vaccine responses in identical twins.

The clonotype was recovered from a woman under 30 in good health. V usage is TRBV7-9 and J usage is TRBJ2-7, with 8 bases fitting TRBD2. Sequencing input: PBMCs. The CDR3 bases are TGTGCCAGCAGCTTTACGCGGGAGGTCTCCTACGAGCAGTACTTC. As protein: CASSFTREVSYEQYF.